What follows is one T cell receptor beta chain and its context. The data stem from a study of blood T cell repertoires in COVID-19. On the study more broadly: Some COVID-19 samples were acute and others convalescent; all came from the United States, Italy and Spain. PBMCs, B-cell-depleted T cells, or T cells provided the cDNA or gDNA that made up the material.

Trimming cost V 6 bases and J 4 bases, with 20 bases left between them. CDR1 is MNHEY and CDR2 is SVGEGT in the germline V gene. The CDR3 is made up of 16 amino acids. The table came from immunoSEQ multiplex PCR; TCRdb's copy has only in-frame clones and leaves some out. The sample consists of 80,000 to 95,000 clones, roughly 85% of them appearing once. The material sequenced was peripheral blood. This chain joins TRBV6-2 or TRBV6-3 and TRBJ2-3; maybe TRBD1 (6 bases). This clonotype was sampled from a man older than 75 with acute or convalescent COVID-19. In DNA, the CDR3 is TGTGCCAGCAGCCCCGGACAGCCGAGGTGGGCAGATACGCAGTATTTT. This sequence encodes CASSPGQPRWADTQYF.